The 7 T cell receptor beta chains given below trace back to one sample, sequenced in a study of shared clonotypes between healthy human individuals. TCRdb's table, derived via immunoSEQ multiplex PCR, lists solely in-frame clones and lacks some. This sample has millions of clones, with roughly 91% found just once. CD8 cells regarded as naive lacked CD45RO, were positively chosen for CCR7, and omitted terminally differentiated effector memory CD45RA+ cells. Material for sequencing was naive CD8+ T cells from PBMCs. The origin of the receptors is a young man in good health. Some clones in this sample may be carry-over from other donors' samples.

The CDR3 protein is CASSLAAVRYEQYF. The CDR3, as DNA: TGTGCCAGCAGCTTAGCTGCGGTGCGATACGAGCAGTACTTC. The gene calls are TRBV11-2 and TRBJ2-7; D unresolved. This CDR3 is built from 14 residues. Germline V gives CDR1 SGHAT, CDR2 FQNNGV. V gave up 1 base and J gave up 4 bases, with 11 bases separating them.

To note about this clone: The same CDR3 can be traced to other DNA sequences in this sample. V gene TRBV28 combines with J gene TRBJ2-5, with D possibly being TRBD1 (6 bases). Germline lookup yields CDR1 MDHEN and CDR2 SYDVKM. Between the trimmed V and J ends, which lost 5 bases and 2 bases, there was a span of 9 bases. CDR3 length: 13 amino acids. The CDR3 region is CASSVTGQETQYF. The CDR3 coding sequence is TGTGCCAGCAGTGTCACAGGGCAAGAGACCCAGTACTTC. Drawing the rest from reference TRBV28 and TRBJ2-5, the complete variable domain is DVKVTQSSRYLVKRTGEKVFLECVQDMDHENMFWYRQDPGLGLRLIYFSYDVKMKEKGDIPEGYSVSREKKERFSLILESASTNQTSMYLCASSVTGQETQYFGPGTRLLVL.

The chain joins TRBV5-4 to TRBJ2-7, with D maybe TRBD2 (6 bases). Germline lookup yields CDR1 SGHNT and CDR2 YYREEE (reference sequence). V dropped 4 bases and J dropped 3 bases, with 17 bases sitting between them. There are 15 residues in the CDR3. CDR3 coding DNA: TGTGCCAGCAGCCCTAGGCGCGGGACGCTCTACGAGCAGTACTTC. Protein product: CASSPRRGTLYEQYF.

The V and J genes are TRBV7-9 and TRBJ1-4; D gene unclear. V gave up 5 bases and J gave up 8 bases, with 12 bases separating them. Looked up from germline, CDR1 is SEHNR and CDR2 is FQNEAQ (reference sequence). The CDR3 has 13 amino acids. The CDR3 DNA sequence: TGTGCCAGCAGCCCTGAGGGTGGGGAAAAACTGTTTTTT. Amino acid sequence: CASSPEGGEKLFF.

The chain is built from TRBV7-6 and TRBJ1-4; the match to TRBD1 covers 9 bases. This CDR3 has 15 residues. In germline, CDR1 is SGHVS, CDR2 FNYEAQ. The V and J ends lost 4 bases and 7 bases, in that order; junction bases with no gene match: 7. CDR3 DNA: TGTGCCAGCAGCTACACAGGGGGCGGTAGTGAAAAACTGTTTTTT. It is translated as CASSYTGGGSEKLFF.

This chain joins TRBV7-8 and TRBJ2-5, with TRBD1 matching over 10 bases. The junction had 12 bases not matched to a gene; V was cut back by 1 base and J by 4 bases. The CDR3 sequence is 18 residues long. Looked up from germline, CDR1 is SGHVS and CDR2 is FQNEAQ. CDR3 sequence: CASSLEFWGTGAGETQYF. The CDR3 DNA is TGTGCCAGCAGCTTAGAGTTTTGGGGGACAGGGGCCGGAGAGACCCAGTACTTC.

This clone came up a few times. This sequence joins TRBV30 and TRBJ1-1; weak D call: TRBD1 (6 bases). Germline-derived CDR1 and CDR2 are GTSNPN and SVGIG (reference sequence). The CDR3 is made up of 13 amino acids. V was clipped by 3 bases and J by 3 bases, with 11 bases between them. CDR3 DNA: TGTGCCTGGAGCATAGGGGGTCACACTGAAGCTTTCTTT. Its translation is CAWSIGGHTEAFF.